This T cell receptor beta chain is drawn from a study of OX40 agonist ivuxolimab in advanced cancers. Study as a whole: Prior checkpoint blockade (anti-PD-1, anti-PD-L1 or anti-CTLA-4) was permitted; roughly 40% had it.

The assay was immunoSEQ multiplex PCR, and TCRdb's table has in-frame clones only and misses some. The sample shows 53,000 or so clones, more than 70% of them seen only once. Comments on this clone: As yet, its antigen is unknown.

Trimming removed 8 bases from V and 9 bases from J, with 13 bases in between. Germline CDR1 is MDHEN and CDR2 is SYDVKM. This CDR3 is built from 12 residues. Study-level findings and limits: CD4+ and CD8+ T cells in blood underwent clonal expansion by week 6 at 0.1 to 3.0 mg/kg. No determination was made of the antigen specificity of the expanded peripheral T cells.

This sequence was found in an adult with an advanced solid tumor such as melanoma, head and neck, liver or kidney cancer. The chain carries TRBV28 and TRBJ1-4; D is undetermined. Here the sequenced sample was CD4+ or CD8+ T cells sorted from blood, taken in a trial of the OX40 agonist ivuxolimab. Written as DNA, the CDR3 is TGTGCCAGCCTTGGGGTCGGGCAAAAACTGTTTTTT. Translating it yields CASLGVGQKLFF.